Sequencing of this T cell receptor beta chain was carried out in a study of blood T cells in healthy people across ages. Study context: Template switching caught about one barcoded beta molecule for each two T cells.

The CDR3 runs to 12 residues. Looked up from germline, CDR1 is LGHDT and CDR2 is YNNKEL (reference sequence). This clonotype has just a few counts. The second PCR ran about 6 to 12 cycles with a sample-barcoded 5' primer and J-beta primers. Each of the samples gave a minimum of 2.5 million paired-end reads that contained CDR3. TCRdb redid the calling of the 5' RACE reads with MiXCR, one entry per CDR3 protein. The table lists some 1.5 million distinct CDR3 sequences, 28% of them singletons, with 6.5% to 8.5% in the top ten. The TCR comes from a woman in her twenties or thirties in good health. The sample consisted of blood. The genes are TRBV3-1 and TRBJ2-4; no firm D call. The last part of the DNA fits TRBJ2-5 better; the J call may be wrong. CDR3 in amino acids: CASSQELRTQYF. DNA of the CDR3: TGTGCCAGCAGCCAAGAACTGAGGACCCAGTACTTC.